This T cell receptor beta chain comes out of a study of blood T cell repertoires in COVID-19. The count of this clone is one. Here immunoSEQ multiplex PCR was the method, and the copy in TCRdb shows in-frame clones only, minus some. Of 35,000 or so clones listed, 90% were seen once; the top ten hold 9% to 13%. The CDR3 is 16 residues long. Looked up from germline, CDR1 is SEHNR and CDR2 is FQNEAQ (reference sequence). The V and J ends lost 5 bases and 4 bases, in that order; junction bases with no gene match: 10. The sequence came from a man aged 65 to 85 with acute or convalescent COVID-19. Sequencing was done on a sample of peripheral blood. This rearrangement joins TRBV7-9 to TRBJ2-3, with TRBD2 identical over 9 bases. CDR3 sequence reads: CASSATSSGTPDTQYF. The CDR3 region has the DNA TGTGCCAGCAGCGCAACGTCTAGCGGGACCCCAGATACGCAGTATTTT.